This T cell receptor (beta chain) was retrieved from a study of cytomegalovirus exposure and HLA in healthy donors. Overall study findings and caveats: Cytomegalovirus association was listed for about 150 TCR beta chains. In a later analysis, CMV-associated beta chains were mostly HLA-associated, it appeared. Analysis was carried out at a later point, and it linked a missense DCLRE1C variant to TCR beta V- and J-gene trimming. In the analysis, some V segments, TRBV6-2 and TRBV6-3 included, were excluded as indistinguishable.

The CDR3 has 16 amino acids. The germline V gene has CDR1 SGHRS and CDR2 YFSETQ. V dropped 7 bases and J dropped 5; count of bases not matched to a gene: 14. Points on this clone: Its target is not known.

A multiplex PCR was run with 60 Vbeta primers and 13 Jbeta primers. Assay used: immunoSEQ multiplex PCR; TCRdb lists only in-frame clones, some missing. This sample's clone table lists tens of thousands of clones. Sequencing used PBMCs. This TCR was recovered from a man aged 18 to 30 in good health and CMV-seropositive. The chain carries TRBV5-1 and TRBJ2-5; TRBD2 aligns across 10 bases. The CDR3 loop is CASRLESGRARETQYF. Written as DNA, the CDR3 is TGCGCCAGCCGGTTGGAAAGCGGGAGGGCCAGGGAGACCCAGTACTTC. The entire variable domain, with the rest obtained from reference TRBV5-1 and TRBJ2-5, is as follows: KAGVTQTPRYLIKTRGQQVTLSCSPISGHRSVSWYQQTPGQGLQFLFEYFSETQRNKGNFPGRFSGRQFSNSRSEMNVSTLELGDSALYLCASRLESGRARETQYFGPGTRLLVL.